What follows describes a single T cell receptor beta chain. Antigen: not known. This sample is drawn from a study of beta chain features in type 1 diabetes. General study points: Type 1 diabetes patients had TCRB CDR3s that were shorter (moderately but significantly so) in all four CD4+ subsets. A pattern of fewer insertions and more deletions at VDJ junctions was seen in type 1 diabetes patients. Sequencing used cDNA, and cells with high TCR expression could therefore be over-represented.

As every portion of the isolated RNA was reverse transcribed, the sequencing read expressed TCRB transcripts. Sequencing was performed with immunoSEQ multiplex PCR; in TCRdb, only in-frame clones are kept and a portion is missing. The table has some 120,000 clones, roughly 17% seen once. Averaging about 120 mL, one heparinised blood draw was given by each donor. The purity of all sorted populations exceeded 95%. The ends lost 3 bases at V and 2 bases at J; junction bases unmatched: 7. The CDR3 has 17 residues. Germline V lookup: CDR1 WNHNN, CDR2 SYGVQD (reference sequence). This TCR derives from a man aged 18 to 29 with type 1 diabetes. The rearrangement joins TRBV10-1 to TRBJ1-5; TRBD1 matches 10 bases. Sequencing was performed on central memory CD4+ T cells from blood. The DNA of the CDR3 is TGCGCCAGCAGTGACAGGGACAGGGGATTAGGCAATCAGCCCCAGCATTTT. It translates to CASSDRDRGLGNQPQHF.